This section outlines one T cell receptor (beta chain) sequence together with its context. This entry is derived from a study of blood T cell repertoires in COVID-19. Study overall: PBMCs, B-cell-depleted T cells, or T cells provided the cDNA or gDNA that made up the material.

Generated by immunoSEQ multiplex PCR, the TCRdb table keeps only in-frame clones and is missing some. The table has about 150,000 clones, less than 90% seen once. This TCR derives from a woman aged 45-65 years who had recovered from COVID-19. Sequenced sample: PBMCs or T cells enriched from blood (not recorded which).

CDR3 sequence: CATSPGQATGGANVLTF. In DNA form, the CDR3 reads TGTGCCACCAGTCCGGGACAGGCAACTGGCGGGGCCAACGTCCTGACTTTC. The chain carries TRBV24-1 and TRBJ2-6, with 8 bases fitting TRBD1. CDR1 is KGHDR, CDR2 SFDVKD, per germline. V lost 6 bases and J lost 4; bases outside the gene matches: 10. The CDR3 spans 17 residues.